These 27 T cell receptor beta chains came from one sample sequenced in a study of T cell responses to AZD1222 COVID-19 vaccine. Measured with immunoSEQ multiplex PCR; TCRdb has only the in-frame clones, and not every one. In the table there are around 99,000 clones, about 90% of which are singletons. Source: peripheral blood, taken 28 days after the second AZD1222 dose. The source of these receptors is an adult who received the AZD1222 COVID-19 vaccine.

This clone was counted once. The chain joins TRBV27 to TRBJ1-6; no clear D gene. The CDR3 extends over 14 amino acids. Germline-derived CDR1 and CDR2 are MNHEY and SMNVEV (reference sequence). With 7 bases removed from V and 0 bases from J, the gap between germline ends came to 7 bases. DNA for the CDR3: TGTGCCAGCAAAGGGAGCTCCTATAATTCACCCCTCCACTTT. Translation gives CASKGSSYNSPLHF.

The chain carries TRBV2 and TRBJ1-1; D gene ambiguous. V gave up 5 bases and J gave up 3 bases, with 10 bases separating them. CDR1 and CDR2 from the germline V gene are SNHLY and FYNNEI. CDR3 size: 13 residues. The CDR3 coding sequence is TGTGCCAGCAGTCCGATAAGGGACACTGAAGCTTTCTTT. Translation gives CASSPIRDTEAFF.

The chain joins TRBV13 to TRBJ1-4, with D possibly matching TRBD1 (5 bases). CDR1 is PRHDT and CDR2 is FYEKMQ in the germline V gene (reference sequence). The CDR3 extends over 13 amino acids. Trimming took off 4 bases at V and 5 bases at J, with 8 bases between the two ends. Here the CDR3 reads CASSWGRNEKLFF. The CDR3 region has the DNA TGTGCCAGCAGCTGGGGACGGAATGAAAAACTGTTTTTT.

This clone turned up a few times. The CDR3 DNA reads as TGTGCCAGCAGCAACCCAGGGCGGGGTCCCTCGAACACTGAAGCTTTCTTT. It yields the protein CASSNPGRGPSNTEAFF. The chain has TRBV21-1 and TRBJ1-1. TRBV21-1 is a recognized pseudogene. This CDR3 has 17 amino acids.

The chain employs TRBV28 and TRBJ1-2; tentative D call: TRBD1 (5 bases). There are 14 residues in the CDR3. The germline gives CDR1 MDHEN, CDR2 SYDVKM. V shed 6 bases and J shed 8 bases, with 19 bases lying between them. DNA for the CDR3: TGTGCCAGCAGCCCCTGGCAGGGTCAACGGGGCTACACCTTC. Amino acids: CASSPWQGQRGYTF.

DNA of the CDR3: TGTGCCAGCAGCTTTCAGACTAGCGGGGGGACCGGGGAGCTGTTTTTT. It yields the protein CASSFQTSGGTGELFF. This chain links TRBV7-8 with TRBJ2-2; 13 nucleotides match TRBD2. The CDR3 has 16 residues. Germline CDR1 reads SGHVS; CDR2 reads FQNEAQ. V lost 3 bases and J lost 5; bases outside the gene matches: 3.

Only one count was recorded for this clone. This CDR3 reads CASSKNRAPNYGYTF. As DNA, the CDR3 is TGTGCCAGCAGTAAAAACAGGGCCCCCAACTATGGCTACACCTTC. The genes are TRBV2 and TRBJ1-2; weak D call: TRBD1 (6 bases). CDR1 and CDR2 from the germline V gene are SNHLY and FYNNEI. The CDR3 is made up of 15 amino acids. V dropped 5 bases and J dropped 2 bases, with 15 bases sitting between them.

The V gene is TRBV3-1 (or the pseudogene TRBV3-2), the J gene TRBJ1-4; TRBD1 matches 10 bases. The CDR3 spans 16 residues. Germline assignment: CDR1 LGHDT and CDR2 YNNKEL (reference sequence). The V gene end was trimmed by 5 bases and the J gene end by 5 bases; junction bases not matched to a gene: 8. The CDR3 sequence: CASSIYPGQGNEKLFF. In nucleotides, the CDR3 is TGTGCCAGCAGCATATATCCGGGACAGGGGAATGAAAAACTGTTTTTT.

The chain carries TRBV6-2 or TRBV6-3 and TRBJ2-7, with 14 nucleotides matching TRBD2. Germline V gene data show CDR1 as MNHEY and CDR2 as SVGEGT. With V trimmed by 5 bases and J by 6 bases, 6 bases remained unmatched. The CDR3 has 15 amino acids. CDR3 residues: CASSLTSGGASEQYF. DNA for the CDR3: TGTGCCAGCAGTCTGACTAGCGGGGGGGCCAGCGAGCAGTACTTC.

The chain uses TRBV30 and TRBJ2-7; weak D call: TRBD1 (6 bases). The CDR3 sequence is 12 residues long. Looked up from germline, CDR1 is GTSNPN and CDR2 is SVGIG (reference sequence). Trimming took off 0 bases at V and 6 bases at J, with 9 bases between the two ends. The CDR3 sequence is CAWSVGRGEQYF. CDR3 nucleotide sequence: TGTGCCTGGAGTGTAGGCAGGGGCGAGCAGTACTTC.

The CDR3 nucleotides read TGTGCCAGTAGTATCGGGCCCGGTAGGGAGACCCAGTACTTC. Its protein is CASSIGPGRETQYF. The gene calls are TRBV19 and TRBJ2-5; no clear D gene. Trimming removed 3 bases from V and 5 bases from J, with 13 bases in between. This CDR3 is built from 14 residues. From germline, CDR1 is LNHDA and CDR2 SQIVND (reference sequence).

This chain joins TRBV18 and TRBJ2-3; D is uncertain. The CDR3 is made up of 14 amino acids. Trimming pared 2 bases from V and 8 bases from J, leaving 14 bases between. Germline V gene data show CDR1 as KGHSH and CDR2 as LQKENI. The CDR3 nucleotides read TGTGCCAGCTCACCATTCGGCGTAAGGGTTACGCAGTATTTT. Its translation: CASSPFGVRVTQYF.

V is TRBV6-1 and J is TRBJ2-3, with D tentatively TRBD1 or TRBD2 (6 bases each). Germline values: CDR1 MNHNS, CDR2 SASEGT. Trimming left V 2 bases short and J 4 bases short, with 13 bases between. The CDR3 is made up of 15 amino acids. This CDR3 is CASSERGPGADTQYF. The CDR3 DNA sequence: TGTGCCAGCAGTGAACGGGGGCCGGGGGCAGATACGCAGTATTTT.

CDR3 protein: CASSFGTGELFF. CDR3 coding DNA: TGTGCCAGCAGTTTTGGGACCGGGGAGCTGTTTTTT. The chain has TRBV12-3 or TRBV12-4 and TRBJ2-2; D unresolved. V was shortened by 3 bases and J by 5 bases, with 4 bases between the two germline ends. The length of the CDR3 is 12 residues.

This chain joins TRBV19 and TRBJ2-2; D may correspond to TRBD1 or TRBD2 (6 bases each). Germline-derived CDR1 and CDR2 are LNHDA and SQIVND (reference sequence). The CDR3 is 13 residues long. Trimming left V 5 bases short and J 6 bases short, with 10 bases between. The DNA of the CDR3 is TGTGCCAGTAGTTGGGGGGCGGCCGGGGAGCTGTTTTTT. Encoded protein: CASSWGAAGELFF.

The DNA for the CDR3 is TGTGCCAGCAGGGGGCCCGGCTACGAGCAGTACTTC. Its protein is CASRGPGYEQYF. The genes are TRBV28 and TRBJ2-7; a weak D match, TRBD1 (5 bases). Trimming removed 6 bases from V and 3 bases from J, with 9 bases in between. The CDR3 spans 12 residues. CDR1 and CDR2 (germline): MDHEN, SYDVKM.

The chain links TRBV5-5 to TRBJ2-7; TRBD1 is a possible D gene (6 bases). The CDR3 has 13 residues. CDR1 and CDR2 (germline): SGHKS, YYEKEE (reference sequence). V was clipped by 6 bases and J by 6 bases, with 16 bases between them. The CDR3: CASTLAGAFEQYF. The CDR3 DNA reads TGTGCCAGCACCCTGGCAGGGGCATTCGAGCAGTACTTC.

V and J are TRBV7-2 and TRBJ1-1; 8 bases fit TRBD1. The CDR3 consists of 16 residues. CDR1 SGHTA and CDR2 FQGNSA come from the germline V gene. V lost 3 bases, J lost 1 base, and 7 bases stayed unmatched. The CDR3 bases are TGTGCCAGCAGCTTGCGGCAGGGGGCGCGGAACACTGAAGCTTTCTTT. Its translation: CASSLRQGARNTEAFF.

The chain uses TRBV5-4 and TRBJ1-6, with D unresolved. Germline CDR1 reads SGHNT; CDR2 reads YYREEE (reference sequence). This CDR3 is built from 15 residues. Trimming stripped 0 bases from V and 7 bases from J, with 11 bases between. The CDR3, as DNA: TGTGCCAGCAGCTTGGCCACAGATGTCAATTCACCCCTCCACTTT. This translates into CASSLATDVNSPLHF.

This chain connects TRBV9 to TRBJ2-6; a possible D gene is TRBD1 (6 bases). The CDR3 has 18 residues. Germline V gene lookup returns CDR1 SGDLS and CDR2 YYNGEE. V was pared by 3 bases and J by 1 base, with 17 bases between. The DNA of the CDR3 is TGTGCCAGCAGCGACGCTATACAGGGCGGGTCTGGGGCCAACGTCCTGACTTTC. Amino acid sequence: CASSDAIQGGSGANVLTF. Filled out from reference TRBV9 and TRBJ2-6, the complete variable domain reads DSGVTQTPKHLITATGQRVTLRCSPRSGDLSVYWYQQSLDQGLQFLIQYYNGEERAKGNILERFSAQQFPDLHSELNLSSLELGDSALYFCASSDAIQGGSGANVLTFGAGSRLTVL.

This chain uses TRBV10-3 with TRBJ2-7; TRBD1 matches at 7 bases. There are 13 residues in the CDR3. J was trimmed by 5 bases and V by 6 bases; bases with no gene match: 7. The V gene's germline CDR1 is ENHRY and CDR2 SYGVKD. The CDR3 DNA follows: TGTGCCATCAGCGGGACAGCTGGGGACGAGCAGTACTTC. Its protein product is CAISGTAGDEQYF.

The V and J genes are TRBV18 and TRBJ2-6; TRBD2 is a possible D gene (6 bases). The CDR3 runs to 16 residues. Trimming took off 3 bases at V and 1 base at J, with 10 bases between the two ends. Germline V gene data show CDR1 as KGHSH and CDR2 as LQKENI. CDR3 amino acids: CASSPTAGSGANVLTF. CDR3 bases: TGTGCCAGCTCACCGACCGCGGGGTCTGGGGCCAACGTCCTGACTTTC.

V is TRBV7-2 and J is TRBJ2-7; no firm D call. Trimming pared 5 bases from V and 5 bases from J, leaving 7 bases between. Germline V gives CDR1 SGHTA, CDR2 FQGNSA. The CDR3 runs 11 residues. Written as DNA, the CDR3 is TGTGCCAGCAGCGAATCGGACGAGCAGTACTTC. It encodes CASSESDEQYF.

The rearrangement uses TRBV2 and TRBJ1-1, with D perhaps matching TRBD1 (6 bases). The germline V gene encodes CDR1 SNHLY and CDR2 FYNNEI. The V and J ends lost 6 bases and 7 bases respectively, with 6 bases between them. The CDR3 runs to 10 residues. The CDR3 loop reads CASRTGEAFF. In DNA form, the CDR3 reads TGTGCCAGCAGGACAGGTGAAGCTTTCTTT.

CDR3 bases: TGTGCCAGTAGTCTCGGACCCCCGAGTGAGCAGTTCTTC. Translation gives CASSLGPPSEQFF. J is TRBJ2-1 and V is TRBV19; no firm D call. Trimming left V 5 bases short and J 9 bases short, with 14 bases between. CDR1 is LNHDA and CDR2 is SQIVND in the germline V gene (reference sequence). The length of the CDR3 is 13 residues.

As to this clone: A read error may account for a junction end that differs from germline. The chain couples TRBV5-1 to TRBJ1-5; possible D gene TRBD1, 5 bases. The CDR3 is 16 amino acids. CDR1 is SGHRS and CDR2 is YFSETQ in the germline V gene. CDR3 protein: CARSPGGVRGNQPQHF. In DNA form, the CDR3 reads TGCGCCCGCAGCCCGGGGGGGGTGAGGGGCAATCAGCCCCAGCATTTT.

DNA for the CDR3: TGTGCCAGCAGTCCCCACCCATTGAACACTGAAGCTTTCTTT. Protein product: CASSPHPLNTEAFF. This chain uses TRBV27 with TRBJ1-1; D is ambiguous. The V gene's germline CDR1 is MNHEY and CDR2 SMNVEV (reference sequence). V was trimmed by 5 bases and J by 0 bases, leaving 10 bases between them. The CDR3 has 14 amino acids.